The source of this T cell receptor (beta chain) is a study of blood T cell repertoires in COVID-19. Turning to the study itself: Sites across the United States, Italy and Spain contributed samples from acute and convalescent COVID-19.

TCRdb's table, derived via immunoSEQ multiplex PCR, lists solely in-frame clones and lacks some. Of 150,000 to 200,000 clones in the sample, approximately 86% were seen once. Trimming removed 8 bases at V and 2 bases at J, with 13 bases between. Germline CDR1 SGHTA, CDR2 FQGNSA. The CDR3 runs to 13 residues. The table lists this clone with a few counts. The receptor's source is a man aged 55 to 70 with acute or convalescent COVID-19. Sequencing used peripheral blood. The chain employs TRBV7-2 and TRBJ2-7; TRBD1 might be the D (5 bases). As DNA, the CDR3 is TGTGCCAGCGCGAGACAGAACACCTACGAGCAGTACTTC. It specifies CASARQNTYEQYF. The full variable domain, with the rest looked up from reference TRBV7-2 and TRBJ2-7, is GAGVSQSPSNKVTEKGKDVELRCDPISGHTALYWYRQSLGQGLEFLIYFQGNSAPDKSGLPSDRFSAERTGGSVSTLTIQRTQQEDSAVYLCASARQNTYEQYFGPGTRLTVT.